This entry is about one TCR beta chain. The antigen it recognizes is unknown. Qualities for individual bases were not recorded, and no much larger clone is one base off. The immunoSEQ Assay, a bias-controlled multiplex PCR, was used to amplify TCRbeta CDR3 regions from genomic DNA. As for the authors' bioinformatics: Nucleated cell counts per sample were estimated from amplification of reference gene primers within the assay. To quantify the absolute abundance of each unique TCRbeta CDR3 rearrangement, sequence reads were collapsed and filtered. Productive Simpson clonality was computed per sample as the square root of Simpson's diversity index over productive rearrangements. Sourced from immuneACCESS, this table was stored by TCRdb with only in-frame sequences that have V and J called. A share of the clones is absent; for the studies checked, an unresolved V gene accounts for under half, and the remainder has no known explanation. The V and J calls and clone size come from that table; D and trimming were worked out from the DNA. The sample profile shows more than 150,000 clones; more than 80% of them were found once. The ten largest account for around 12% of the sample.

The record originates from a study of blood T cell repertoires in COVID-19 (dated by TCRdb to 2020 to 2022). Turning to the overall study: Samples from collaborators originated in the United States, Italy and Spain and spanned both the acute and convalescent phases of COVID-19. The material from the prospective study consisted of cDNA or gDNA derived from T cells, B-cell-depleted T cells, or PBMCs. Nearly every sample came with metadata listing a de-identified subject ID, COVID-19 status, age in years and sex. The dataset comprised deeply sampled blood TCRbeta repertoires from subjects exposed to, actively infected with, or recovered from COVID-19. HLA class I and class II types, where available, came from metadata supplied by the sample provider rather than from assay-based typing. Samples were obtained from the ongoing ImmuneRACE study (first 160 participants) and from over a thousand subjects provided by 6 global collaborators. The repertoires were released in a freely available public database intended as a resource for research on the immune response to SARS-CoV-2.

V trim: 5 bases; J trim: 7 bases; unmatched bases: 5. The germline V gene sets CDR1 to MNHEY and CDR2 to SVGAGI. Spanning cysteine to phenylalanine, the CDR3 consists of 13 amino acids. CDR3 DNA is the only sequence kept; it has 39 bases, read in frame from the first base. One collaborating source in Seattle enrolled patients during active infection and followed them longitudinally through the course of disease. Collaborating institutions collected whole blood in K2EDTA tubes following their own protocols. Collaborator samples were shipped for TCRbeta analysis as frozen whole blood, isolated PBMCs, or DNA extracted from either sample type. Study-wide findings and limitations: Clinical and demographic metadata were provided uncurated, with the amount varying by source and participant.

This sequence was found in a woman aged 80 or over with COVID-19, enrolled during active disease. Sequenced: peripheral blood. The chain is encoded by TRBV6-5 joined to TRBJ2-1; a stretch of 7 junction bases matches TRBD2. The CDR3 loop reads CASSPWGGNEQFF. The nucleotides are TGTGCCAGCAGTCCATGGGGGGGGAATGAGCAGTTCTTC.